This T cell receptor beta chain originates from a study of T cell responses to AZD1222 COVID-19 vaccine. General study points: At baseline, just a handful of AZD1222 recipients tested seropositive.

Remarks on this clone: Its antigen remains unknown.

Sequenced by immunoSEQ multiplex PCR; TCRdb stores in-frame clones only, minus some. The table has some 120,000 clones, about 90% seen once; the top ten hold around 7.2%. CDR1 is LNHDA and CDR2 is SQIVND in the germline V gene (reference sequence). This CDR3 contains 17 residues. After removal of 5 bases from V and 4 bases from J, the junction contained 16 bases not matched to a gene. The rearrangement links TRBV19 to TRBJ1-2, with 7 nucleotides matching TRBD1. The input for sequencing was peripheral blood, taken on day 0 of AZD1222 vaccination. This clonotype originated in an adult in good health. The CDR3 coding sequence is TGTGCCAGTAGTCATACCGGGACAGTCTTCCTAGCCTATGGCTACACCTTC. It encodes CASSHTGTVFLAYGYTF.